The clone carrying this T cell receptor (beta chain) was detected a few times. These data come from a study of identical twins. TCRdb called the 5' RACE reads again in MiXCR, with one record for every CDR3 protein. The sample yields 500,000 or so distinct CDR3 sequences, 22% seen once. Healthy Caucasians provided all donations. There are 15 residues in the CDR3. The ends were cut back, 5 bases at V and 0 bases at J, with 11 bases in the middle. Germline V lookup: CDR1 KGHSH, CDR2 LQKENI. These data were likewise used in another study, on T cells expressing NK-cell markers. From that report: For a handful of donors, these clonotypes were likewise the leading ones in the CD3+CD56-NKG2C+ fraction.

Sequenced: CD4+ T cells sorted from blood. V and J are TRBV18 and TRBJ1-3; possible D gene TRBD1, 5 bases. The TCR sequence derives from a woman between 18 and 29 years old in good health. CDR3 sequence: CASSGGTSSGNTIYF. CDR3 bases: TGTGCCAGCTCAGGCGGGACGAGCTCTGGAAACACCATATATTTT.